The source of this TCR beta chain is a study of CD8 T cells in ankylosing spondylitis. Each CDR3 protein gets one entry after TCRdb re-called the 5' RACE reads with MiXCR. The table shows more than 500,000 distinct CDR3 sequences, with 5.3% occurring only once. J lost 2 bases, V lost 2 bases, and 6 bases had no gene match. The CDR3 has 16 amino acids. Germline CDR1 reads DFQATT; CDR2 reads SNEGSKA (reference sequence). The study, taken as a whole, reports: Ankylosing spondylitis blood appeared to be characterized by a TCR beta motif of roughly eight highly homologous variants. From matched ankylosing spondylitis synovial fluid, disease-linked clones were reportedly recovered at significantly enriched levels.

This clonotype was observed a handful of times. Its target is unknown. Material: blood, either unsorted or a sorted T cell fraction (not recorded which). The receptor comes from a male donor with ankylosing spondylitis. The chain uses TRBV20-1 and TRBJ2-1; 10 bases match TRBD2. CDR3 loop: CSARTPLAGAYNEQFF. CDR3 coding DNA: TGCAGTGCTAGAACGCCTCTAGCGGGGGCCTACAATGAGCAGTTCTTC.